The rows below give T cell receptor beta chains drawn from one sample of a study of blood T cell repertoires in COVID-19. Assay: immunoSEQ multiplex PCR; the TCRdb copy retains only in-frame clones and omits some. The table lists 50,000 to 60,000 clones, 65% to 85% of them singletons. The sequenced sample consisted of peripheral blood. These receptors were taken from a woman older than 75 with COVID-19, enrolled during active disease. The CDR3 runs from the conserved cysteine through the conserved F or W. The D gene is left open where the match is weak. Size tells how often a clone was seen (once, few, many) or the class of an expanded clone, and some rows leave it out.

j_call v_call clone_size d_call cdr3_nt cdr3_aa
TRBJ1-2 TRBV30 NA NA TGTGCCTGTACTCGGGACCGTCAGGGGTGGACCTTC CACTRDRQGWTF
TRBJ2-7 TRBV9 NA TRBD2 TGTGCCAGCAGCGTAGGTGAGGCGGGAGGACTCTTCTCCTACGAGCAGTACTTC CASSVGEAGGLFSYEQYF
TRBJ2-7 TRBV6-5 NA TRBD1 TGTGCCACCTCTGTGGGGCAGGGGGCCTACGAGCAGTACTTC CATSVGQGAYEQYF
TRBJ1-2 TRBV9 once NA TGTGCCAGCAGCGTAGGCGGCTGGGGCTACACCTTC CASSVGGWGYTF
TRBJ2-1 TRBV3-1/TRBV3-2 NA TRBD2 TGTGCCAGCAGCCCCGGGACTAGCGGGCTATACAATGAGCAGTTCTTC CASSPGTSGLYNEQFF
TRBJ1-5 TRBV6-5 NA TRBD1 TGTGCCATACGACAGGGCTTTGGCAATCAGCCCCAGCATTTT CAIRQGFGNQPQHF
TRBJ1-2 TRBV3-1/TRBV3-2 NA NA TGTGCCAGCAGCCAAGACAGGACGGGAGGCTATGGCTACACCTTC CASSQDRTGGYGYTF
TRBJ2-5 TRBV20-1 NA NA TGCAGTGCTAGGGAGGAGACCCAGTACTTC CSAREETQYF
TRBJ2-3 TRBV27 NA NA TGTGCCAGCAGTTTGGGCGGGTCATTCACAGATACGCAGTATTTT CASSLGGSFTDTQYF
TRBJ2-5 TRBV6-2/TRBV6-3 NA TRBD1 TGTGCCAGCAACCCAGGGGGTAGGGAGACCCAGTACTTC CASNPGGRETQYF
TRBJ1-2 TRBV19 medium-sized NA TGTGCCAGTAGTGTGAGACAGGCCGACTATGGCTACACCTTC CASSVRQADYGYTF